This T cell receptor beta chain stems from a study of response to subunit inactivated influenza vaccine. A single record per CDR3 protein comes from TCRdb applying MiXCR to the RT-PCR reads. Of roughly 700,000 distinct CDR3 sequences detected, approximately 15% appear once; the ten largest clones hold 5.5% to 8%. The V and J ends lost 11 bases and 2 bases, in that order; junction bases with no gene match: 8. This CDR3 is built from 13 residues. From germline, CDR1 is LGHNA and CDR2 YSLEER. Notes on the study in general: There was a suggestion from the authors that each seasonal influenza vaccination recruits few new T cells.

Comments on this clonotype: As yet, its antigen is unknown.

The gene calls are TRBV4-3 and TRBJ2-5; 7 bases match TRBD1. The TCR comes from a man aged 45-65 years who received an inactivated influenza vaccine. The material sequenced was PBMCs from blood, taken roughly 2 weeks before vaccination. CDR3 residues: CAPQGLWQETQYF. For the CDR3, the DNA is TGCGCCCCACAGGGGCTGTGGCAAGAGACCCAGTACTTC.